The 18 T cell receptor beta chains reported below all come from one sample, sequenced in a study of shared clonotypes between healthy human individuals. The method was immunoSEQ multiplex PCR; TCRdb's version includes in-frame clones alone and lacks a portion of them. The table records about 560,000 clones, roughly four fifths of them present only once. The sequenced sample consisted of PBMCs. The receptor source for this set is a woman aged 40 to 50 in good health. Some clones in this sample may be carry-over from other donors' samples.

V usage is TRBV5-6 and J usage is TRBJ1-1; D remains unclear. Germline loops: CDR1 SGHDT, CDR2 YYEEEE. This CDR3 is built from 12 residues. Trimming removed 0 bases at V and 11 bases at J, with 11 bases between. CDR3 DNA sequence: TGTGCCAGCAGCTTGGGGGCGGCGGGGGCTTTCTTT. This codes for CASSLGAAGAFF. Combining the CDR3 with reference TRBV5-6 and TRBJ1-1 gives the whole variable domain DAGVTQSPTHLIKTRGQQVTLRCSPKSGHDTVSWYQQALGQGPQFIFQYYEEEERQRGNFPDRFSGHQFPNYSSELNVNALLLGDSALYLCASSLGAAGAFFGQGTRLTVV.

This clone appeared many times. Here the CDR3 reads CASSPLGGAVNTEAFF. The CDR3 coding sequence is TGTGCCAGCAGCCCCCTAGGAGGGGCGGTTAACACTGAAGCTTTCTTT. This chain joins TRBV14 and TRBJ1-1, with a possible D match to TRBD1 (5 bases). The V end was cut by 4 bases, the J end by 2 bases, with 17 bases between. The CDR3 is 16 amino acids. CDR1 and CDR2 (germline): SGHDN, FVKESK. Full variable domain (missing parts from reference TRBV14 and TRBJ1-1): EAGVTQFPSHSVIEKGQTVTLRCDPISGHDNLYWYRRVMGKEIKFLLHFVKESKQDESGMPNNRFLAERTGGTYSTLKVQPAELEDSGVYFCASSPLGGAVNTEAFFGQGTRLTVV.

The chain recombines TRBV11-2 with TRBJ1-5, with 9 bases fitting TRBD1. J was trimmed by 5 bases and V by 3 bases; bases with no gene match: 5. CDR1 SGHAT and CDR2 FQNNGV come from the germline V gene. This CDR3 has 15 amino acids. For the CDR3, the DNA is TGTGCCAGCAGCTTGGACGGACAGGGGTATCAGCCCCAGCATTTT. It is translated as CASSLDGQGYQPQHF.

V and J are TRBV15 and TRBJ2-1; 10 bases agree with TRBD1. Germline CDR1 reads LNHNV; CDR2 reads YYDKDF (reference sequence). The CDR3 loop spans 16 amino acids. V lost 0 bases to trimming and J lost 4 bases; unmatched junction nucleotides: 3. CDR3 DNA sequence: TGTGCCACCAGCAGAGATATGGGACAGGGGTACAATGAGCAGTTCTTC. Protein sequence: CATSRDMGQGYNEQFF.

The V call is TRBV6-4, the J call TRBJ2-3; 7 nucleotides align to TRBD1. Trimming took 6 bases from V and 7 from J; bases not matched to a gene: 7. Germline V gene lookup returns CDR1 MRHNA and CDR2 SNTAGT. This CDR3 spans 13 amino acids. CDR3 amino acids: CASSESQGNTQYF. DNA for the CDR3: TGTGCCAGCAGCGAATCACAGGGGAATACGCAGTATTTT.

V and J are TRBV27 and TRBJ1-1, with D uncertain. Trimming left V 8 bases short and J 11 bases short, with 12 bases between. The CDR3 totals 10 residues. From germline, CDR1 is MNHEY and CDR2 SMNVEV (reference sequence). The CDR3 bases are TGTGCCAGCGGTAAGGAAGGGGCTTTCTTT. It translates to CASGKEGAFF.

J is TRBJ1-1 and V is TRBV7-8; the D gene is possibly TRBD1 (6 bases). The CDR3 loop spans 14 amino acids. Germline CDR1 reads SGHVS; CDR2 reads FQNEAQ. Trimming pared 5 bases from V and 1 base from J, leaving 11 bases between. CDR3 nucleotide sequence: TGTGCCAGCAGCAAAAACAGGGCGAACACTGAAGCTTTCTTT. Amino acid sequence: CASSKNRANTEAFF.

This chain uses TRBV6-1 with TRBJ1-1, with D possibly TRBD1 on 5 matching bases. V was cut by 0 bases and J by 0 bases, with 20 bases left in between. Germline-derived CDR1 and CDR2 are MNHNS and SASEGT. CDR3 length: 19 amino acids. The CDR3 here is CASSEASRSFGHMNTEAFF. CDR3 nucleotides: TGTGCCAGCAGTGAAGCTTCCCGAAGTTTTGGACATATGAACACTGAAGCTTTCTTT.

The chain recombines TRBV27 with TRBJ2-3, with D possibly being TRBD1 or TRBD2 (5 bases each). CDR1 is MNHEY, CDR2 SMNVEV, per germline (reference sequence). Trimming removed 5 bases from V and 7 bases from J, with 22 bases in between. This CDR3 region has 16 residues. CDR3: CASSKWDPLLINTQYF. As DNA, the CDR3 is TGTGCCAGCAGTAAATGGGACCCTCTCCTCATAAATACGCAGTATTTT.

For this clone: This likely traces to a read error, being one base from a far larger clone. Other nucleotide sequences from this sample produce the same CDR3. The genes are TRBV5-4 and TRBJ1-5; no clear D. The germline CDR1 and CDR2 sequences are SGHNT and YYREEE (reference sequence). V was trimmed by 3 bases and J by 7 bases, leaving 23 bases between them. CDR3 length: 17 residues. The CDR3 loop is CASSYSKDFQTHQPQHF. The DNA for the CDR3 is TGTGCCAGCAGCTACTCTAAGGACTTTCAGACCCACCAGCCCCAGCATTTT.

There are many counts of this clone. The V call is TRBV4-1, the J call TRBJ2-3; the D is unclear. The V end lost 2 bases, the J end lost 4 bases, and 16 bases lay between the germline ends. This CDR3 has 16 residues. In germline, CDR1 is MGHRA, CDR2 YSYEKL. The CDR3 nucleotides read TGCGCCAGCAGCCAATGGCCTGCCCCCGGTTCAGATACGCAGTATTTT. It specifies CASSQWPAPGSDTQYF.

This clone occurred once. The J gene is TRBJ2-5, the V gene TRBV25-1; perhaps TRBD2 as D (5 bases). This CDR3 contains 15 residues. Trimming cost V 4 bases and J 1 base, with 13 bases left between them. Germline lookup yields CDR1 MGHDK and CDR2 SYGVNS. The CDR3 sequence is CASSGQWSGQETQYF. CDR3 sequence (DNA): TGTGCCAGCAGTGGCCAGTGGAGCGGCCAAGAGACCCAGTACTTC.

This chain links TRBV4-1 with TRBJ2-3; tentatively, D is TRBD2 (5 bases). Trimming removed 1 base from V and 3 bases from J, with 14 bases in between. Germline loops: CDR1 MGHRA, CDR2 YSYEKL. The CDR3 sequence is 16 residues long. The CDR3 sequence: CASSQARLSGTDTQYF. The CDR3 DNA sequence: TGCGCCAGCAGCCAAGCAAGACTATCGGGAACAGATACGCAGTATTTT.

As DNA, the CDR3 is TGTGCCAGCAGTTACTCGTCCGCCTCTGAAAAACTGTTTTTT. Translating it yields CASSYSSASEKLFF. The genes are TRBV6-6 and TRBJ1-4, with D unresolved. This CDR3 is built from 14 residues. With 0 bases removed from V and 7 bases from J, the gap between germline ends came to 9 bases. Germline assignment: CDR1 MNHNY and CDR2 SVGAGI (reference sequence).

This chain links TRBV28 with TRBJ1-3, with TRBD1 identical over 12 bases. CDR3 size: 19 residues. CDR1 is MDHEN, CDR2 SYDVKM, per germline. The V gene end was trimmed by 9 bases and the J gene end by 7 bases; junction bases not matched to a gene: 22. The CDR3 coding sequence is TGTGCCAGTTTATTTAAAGGGTGGGACAGGGGGCCCCAGAACAACACCATATATTTT. Protein sequence: CASLFKGWDRGPQNNTIYF.

The chain is built from TRBV5-1 and TRBJ2-7; possibly TRBD1 or TRBD2 for D (5 bases each). V lost 0 bases to trimming and J lost 6 bases, with 22 bases between them. This CDR3 contains 17 residues. Germline V lookup: CDR1 SGHRS, CDR2 YFSETQ. CDR3 sequence (DNA): TGCGCCAGCAGCTTGGCTCGGGCAGGGTCATCGAGGGGCGAGCAGTACTTC. Translating gives CASSLARAGSSRGEQYF.

The V gene is TRBV6-1, the J gene TRBJ2-2; D perhaps matches TRBD2 (5 bases). Trimming left V 1 base short and J 5 bases short, with 8 bases between. The CDR3 covers 14 residues. Germline V gene data show CDR1 as MNHNS and CDR2 as SASEGT. Here the CDR3 reads CASSEERYTGELFF. In DNA, the CDR3 is TGTGCCAGCAGTGAAGAGCGGTATACCGGGGAGCTGTTTTTT.

Turning to this clone: A far larger clone is one nucleotide away, so this likely arose from a read error. The chain is built from TRBV11-2 and TRBJ1-2; TRBD1 matches 7 bases. This CDR3 region has 16 residues. The germline V gene has CDR1 SGHAT and CDR2 FQNNGV. The CDR3 sequence is CASSSSGTAASYDYTF. Written as DNA, the CDR3 is TGTGCCAGCAGCTCATCCGGGACAGCGGCCAGCTATGACTACACCTTC.